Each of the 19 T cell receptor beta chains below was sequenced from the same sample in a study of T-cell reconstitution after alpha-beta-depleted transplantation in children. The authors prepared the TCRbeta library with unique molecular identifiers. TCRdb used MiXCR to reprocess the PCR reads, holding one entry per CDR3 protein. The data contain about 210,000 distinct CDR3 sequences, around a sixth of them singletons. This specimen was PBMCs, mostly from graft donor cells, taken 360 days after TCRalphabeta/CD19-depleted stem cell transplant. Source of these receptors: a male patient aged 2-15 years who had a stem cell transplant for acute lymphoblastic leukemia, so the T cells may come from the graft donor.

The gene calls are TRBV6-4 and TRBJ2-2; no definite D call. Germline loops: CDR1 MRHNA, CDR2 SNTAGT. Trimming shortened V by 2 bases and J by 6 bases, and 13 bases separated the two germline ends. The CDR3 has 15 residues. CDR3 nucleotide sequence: TGTGCCAGCAGTGACGGGTACAGTGGTCCCGGGGAGCTGTTTTTT. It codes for CASSDGYSGPGELFF.

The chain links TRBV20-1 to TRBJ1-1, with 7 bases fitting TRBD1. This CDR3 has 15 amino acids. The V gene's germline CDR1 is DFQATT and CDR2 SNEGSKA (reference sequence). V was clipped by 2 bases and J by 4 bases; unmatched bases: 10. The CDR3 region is CSARRRPPGGTEAFF. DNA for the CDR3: TGCAGTGCTAGACGTCGGCCCCCAGGGGGCACTGAAGCTTTCTTT.

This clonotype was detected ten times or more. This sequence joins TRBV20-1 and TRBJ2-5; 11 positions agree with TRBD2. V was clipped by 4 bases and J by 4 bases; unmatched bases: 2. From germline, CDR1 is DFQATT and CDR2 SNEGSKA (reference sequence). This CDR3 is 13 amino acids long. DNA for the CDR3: TGCAGTGCTATAGCGGGAGGGCCAGAGACCCAGTACTTC. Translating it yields CSAIAGGPETQYF.

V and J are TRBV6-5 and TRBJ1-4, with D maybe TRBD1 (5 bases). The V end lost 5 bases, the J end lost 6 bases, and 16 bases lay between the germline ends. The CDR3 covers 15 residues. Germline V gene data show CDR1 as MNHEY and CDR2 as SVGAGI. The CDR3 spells CASSLRRGGDEKLFF. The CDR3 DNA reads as TGTGCCAGCAGTCTACGACGCGGAGGGGATGAAAAACTGTTTTTT.

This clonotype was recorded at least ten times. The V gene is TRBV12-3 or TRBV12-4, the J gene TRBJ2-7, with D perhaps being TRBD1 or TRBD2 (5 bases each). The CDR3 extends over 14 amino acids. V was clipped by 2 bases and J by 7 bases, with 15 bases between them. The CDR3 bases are TGTGCCAGCAGTTTACGAGGGGTCGGTGGAGAGCAGTACTTC. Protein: CASSLRGVGGEQYF.

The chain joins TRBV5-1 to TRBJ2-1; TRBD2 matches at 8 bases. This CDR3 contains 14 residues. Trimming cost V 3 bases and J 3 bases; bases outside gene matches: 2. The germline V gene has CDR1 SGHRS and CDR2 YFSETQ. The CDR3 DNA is TGCGCCAGCAGCTCGGGGGGGTACTACAATGAGCAGTTCTTC. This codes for CASSSGGYYNEQFF.

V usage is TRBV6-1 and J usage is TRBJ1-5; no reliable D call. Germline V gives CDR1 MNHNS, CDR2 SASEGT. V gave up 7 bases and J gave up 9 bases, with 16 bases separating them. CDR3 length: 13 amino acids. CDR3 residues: CASNTAIRAPQHF. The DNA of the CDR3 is TGTGCCAGCAACACGGCTATCAGAGCGCCCCAGCATTTT.

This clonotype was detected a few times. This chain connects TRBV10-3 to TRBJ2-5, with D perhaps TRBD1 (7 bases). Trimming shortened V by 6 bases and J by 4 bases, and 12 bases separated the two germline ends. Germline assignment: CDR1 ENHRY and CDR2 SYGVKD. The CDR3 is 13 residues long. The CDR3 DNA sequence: TGTGCCATCAGCAGACAGGGAGGAGAGACCCAGTACTTC. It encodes CAISRQGGETQYF.

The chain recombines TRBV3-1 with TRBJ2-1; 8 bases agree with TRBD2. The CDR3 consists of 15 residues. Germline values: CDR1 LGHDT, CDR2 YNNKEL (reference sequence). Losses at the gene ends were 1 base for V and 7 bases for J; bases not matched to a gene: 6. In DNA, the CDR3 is TGTGCCAGCAGCCAAGTCTCGGGGGGGCTGAATGAGCAGTTCTTC. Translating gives CASSQVSGGLNEQFF.

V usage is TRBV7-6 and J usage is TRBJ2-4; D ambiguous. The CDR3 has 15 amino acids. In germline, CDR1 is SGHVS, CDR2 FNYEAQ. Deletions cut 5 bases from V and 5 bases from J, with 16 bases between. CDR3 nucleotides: TGTGCCAGCAGCCTCCCTTGGCGTTCCGAAAACATTCAGTACTTC. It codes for CASSLPWRSENIQYF.

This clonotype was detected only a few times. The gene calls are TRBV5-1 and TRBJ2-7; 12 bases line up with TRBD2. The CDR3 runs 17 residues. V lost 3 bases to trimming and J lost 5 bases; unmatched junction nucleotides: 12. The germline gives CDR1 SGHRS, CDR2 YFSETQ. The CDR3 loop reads CASSWGDTSGRFDEQYF. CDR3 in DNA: TGCGCCAGCAGCTGGGGCGACACTAGCGGGAGGTTCGACGAGCAGTACTTC.

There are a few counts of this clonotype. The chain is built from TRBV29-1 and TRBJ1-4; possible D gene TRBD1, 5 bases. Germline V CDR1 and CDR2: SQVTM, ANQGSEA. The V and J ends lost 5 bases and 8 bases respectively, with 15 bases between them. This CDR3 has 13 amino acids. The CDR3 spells CSVPGKAGEKLFF. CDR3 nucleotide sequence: TGCAGCGTTCCAGGGAAGGCCGGGGAAAAACTGTTTTTT.

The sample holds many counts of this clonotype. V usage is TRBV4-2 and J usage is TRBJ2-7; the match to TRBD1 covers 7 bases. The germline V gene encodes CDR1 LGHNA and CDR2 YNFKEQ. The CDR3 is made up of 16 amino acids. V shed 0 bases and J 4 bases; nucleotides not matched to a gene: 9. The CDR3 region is CASSQDRGYERYEQYF. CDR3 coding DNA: TGTGCCAGCAGCCAAGACAGGGGGTATGAGAGGTACGAGCAGTACTTC.

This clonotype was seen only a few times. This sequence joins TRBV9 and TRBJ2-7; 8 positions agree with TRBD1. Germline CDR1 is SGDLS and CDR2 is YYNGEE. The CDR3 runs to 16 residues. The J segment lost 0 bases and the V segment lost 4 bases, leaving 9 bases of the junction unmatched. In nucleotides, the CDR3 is TGTGCCAGCAGCCCCAGGGGGCCCTCTTCCTCCTACGAGCAGTACTTC. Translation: CASSPRGPSSSYEQYF.

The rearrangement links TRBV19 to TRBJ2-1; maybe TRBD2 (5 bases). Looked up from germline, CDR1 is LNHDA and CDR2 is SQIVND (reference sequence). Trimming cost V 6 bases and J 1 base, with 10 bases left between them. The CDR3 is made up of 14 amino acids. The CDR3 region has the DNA TGTGCCAGTAGGATTAGCGTGTCCTACAATGAGCAGTTCTTC. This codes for CASRISVSYNEQFF.

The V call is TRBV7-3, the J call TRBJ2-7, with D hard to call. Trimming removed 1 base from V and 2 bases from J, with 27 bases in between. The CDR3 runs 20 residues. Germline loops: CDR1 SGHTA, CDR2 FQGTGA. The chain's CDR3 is CASSLMGAPRHSAPPYEQYF. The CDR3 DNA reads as TGTGCCAGCAGCTTAATGGGCGCCCCAAGGCACTCAGCGCCCCCCTACGAGCAGTACTTC.

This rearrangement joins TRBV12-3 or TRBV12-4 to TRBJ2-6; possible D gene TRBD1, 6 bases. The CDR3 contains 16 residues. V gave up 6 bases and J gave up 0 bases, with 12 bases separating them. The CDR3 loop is CASRAIRGSGANVLTF. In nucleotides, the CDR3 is TGTGCCAGCAGAGCCATCAGGGGCTCTGGGGCCAACGTCCTGACTTTC.

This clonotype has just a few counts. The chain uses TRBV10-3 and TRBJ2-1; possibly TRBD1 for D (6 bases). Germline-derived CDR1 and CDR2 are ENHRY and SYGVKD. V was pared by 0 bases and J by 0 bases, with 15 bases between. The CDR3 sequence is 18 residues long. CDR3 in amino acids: CAISESEQGLGSYNEQFF. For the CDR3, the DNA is TGTGCCATCAGTGAGTCGGAACAGGGCTTAGGCTCCTACAATGAGCAGTTCTTC.

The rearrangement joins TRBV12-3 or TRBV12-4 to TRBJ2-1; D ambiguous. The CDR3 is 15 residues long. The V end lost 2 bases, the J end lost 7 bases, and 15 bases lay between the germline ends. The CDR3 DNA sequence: TGTGCCAGCAGTTTAACGCCTATGGGCTGGAATGAGCAGTTCTTC. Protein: CASSLTPMGWNEQFF.